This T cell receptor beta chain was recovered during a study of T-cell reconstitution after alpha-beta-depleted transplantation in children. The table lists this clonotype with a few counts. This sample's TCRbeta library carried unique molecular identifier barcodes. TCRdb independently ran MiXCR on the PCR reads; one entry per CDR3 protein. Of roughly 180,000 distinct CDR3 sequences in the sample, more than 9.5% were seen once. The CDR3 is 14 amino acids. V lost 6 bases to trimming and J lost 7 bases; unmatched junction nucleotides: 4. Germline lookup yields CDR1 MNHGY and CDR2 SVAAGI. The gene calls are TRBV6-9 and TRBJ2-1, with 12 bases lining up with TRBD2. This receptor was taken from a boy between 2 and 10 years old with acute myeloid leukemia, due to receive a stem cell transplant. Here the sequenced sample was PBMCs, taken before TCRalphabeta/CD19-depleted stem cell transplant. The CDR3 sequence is CASSRTSGTNEQFF. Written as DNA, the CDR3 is TGTGCCAGCAGCCGGACTAGCGGGACGAATGAGCAGTTCTTC.